This TCR beta chain emerged from a study of liver allograft versus peripheral blood T cells. Study summary: The study compared liver allograft T cell receptor repertoires against peripheral blood repertoires of liver transplant recipients. Overall study findings and caveats: The authors reported that T cell receptor repertoires inside liver allografts differed from those in peripheral blood.

This clonotype was seen a handful of times. Antigen unknown. TCRdb reprocessed the reads via MiXCR and lists one record per CDR3 protein. The sample yields approximately 9,800 distinct CDR3 sequences, roughly 25% seen once. Germline CDR1 reads GTSNPN; CDR2 reads SVGIG (reference sequence). This CDR3 has 12 residues. The V end was cut by 7 bases, the J end by 7 bases, with 16 bases between. This rearrangement joins TRBV30 to TRBJ1-1, with D tentatively TRBD1 (6 bases). The source is a human patient who had a liver transplant. The graft donor may account for some of the T cells. CDR3 protein: CASGATFYEAFF. CDR3 nucleotide sequence: TGTGCCTCAGGGGCCACCTTTTATGAAGCTTTCTTT.